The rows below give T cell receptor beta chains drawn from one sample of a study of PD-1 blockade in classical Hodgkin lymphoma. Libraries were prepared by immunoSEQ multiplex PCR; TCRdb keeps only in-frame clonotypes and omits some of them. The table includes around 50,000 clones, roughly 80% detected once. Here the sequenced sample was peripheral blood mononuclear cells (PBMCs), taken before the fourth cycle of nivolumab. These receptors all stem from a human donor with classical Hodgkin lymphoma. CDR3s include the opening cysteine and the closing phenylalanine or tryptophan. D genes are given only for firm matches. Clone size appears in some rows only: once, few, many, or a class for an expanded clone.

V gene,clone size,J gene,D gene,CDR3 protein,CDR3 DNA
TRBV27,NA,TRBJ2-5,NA,CASSFGQTQYF,TGTGCCAGCAGTTTCGGGCAGACCCAGTACTTC
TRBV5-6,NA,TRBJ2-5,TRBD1,CASSPTGYQETQYF,TGTGCCAGCAGCCCGACAGGGTACCAAGAGACCCAGTACTTC
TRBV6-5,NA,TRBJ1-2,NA,CASRRDRIYGYTF,TGTGCCAGCAGACGCGACAGGATCTATGGCTACACCTTC
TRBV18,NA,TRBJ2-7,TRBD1,CASSPQTGAFYEQYF,TGTGCCAGCTCCCCCCAGACAGGGGCGTTCTACGAGCAGTACTTC
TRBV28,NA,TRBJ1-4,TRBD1,CASSYGQGRLFF,TGTGCCAGCAGTTACGGACAGGGCAGACTGTTTTTT
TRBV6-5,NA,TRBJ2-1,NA,CASSLIGTGNEQFF,TGTGCCAGCAGCCTAATAGGGACGGGGAATGAGCAGTTCTTC
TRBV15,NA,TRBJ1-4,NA,CATSRGLGEKLFF,TGTGCCACCAGCAGAGGTCTAGGGGAAAAACTGTTTTTT
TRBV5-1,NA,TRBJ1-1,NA,CASRGGPSNTEAFF,TGCGCCAGCAGGGGCGGCCCTTCGAACACTGAAGCTTTCTTT
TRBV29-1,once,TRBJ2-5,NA,CSVEDRMGAETQYF,TGCAGCGTTGAAGATCGGATGGGAGCAGAGACCCAGTACTTC
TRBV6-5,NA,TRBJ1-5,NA,CASSTQAGQPQHF,TGTGCCAGCAGTACTCAAGCGGGACAGCCCCAGCATTTT
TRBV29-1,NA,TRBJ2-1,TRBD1,CSVEVGQWGYNEQFF,TGCAGCGTTGAAGTGGGACAGTGGGGATACAATGAGCAGTTCTTC
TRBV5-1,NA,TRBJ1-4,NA,CASSLRPPLEKLFF,TGCGCCAGCAGCTTACGGCCCCCTCTCGAAAAACTGTTTTTT